The TCR beta chain under discussion was sequenced for a study of cytomegalovirus exposure and HLA in healthy donors. The primer mix had 60 Vbeta and 13 Jbeta primers. In the study's own analysis: A later analysis tallied 75 million to 80 million unique TCR beta chains, some 12 million of them shared. The protocol was immunoSEQ multiplex PCR, while the TCRdb copy is restricted to in-frame clones and leaves out a portion. V, J and clone size derive from that table, while D and trimming were established from the DNA sequence. The sample records 85,000 to 130,000 clones, approximately 80% being singletons. The J segment lost 7 bases and the V segment lost 4 bases, leaving 5 bases of the junction unmatched. Per germline, CDR1 SGHTS and CDR2 YDEGEE. The CDR3 totals 14 residues.

The chain links TRBV5-8 to TRBJ1-6; 7 nucleotides agree with TRBD1. The sequenced material came from PBMCs. The TCR sequence derives from a man aged 55 to 70 in good health and CMV-seronegative. CDR3: CASSAGQINSPLHF. CDR3 DNA sequence: TGTGCCAGCAGCGCGGGACAGATCAATTCACCCCTCCACTTT.